The clone carrying this T cell receptor (beta chain) was found a few times. The antigen is unknown. Original analysis: Built for papillary thyroid cancer, a distant-metastasis classifier drew on CDR3 differences across clinicopathological groups. With MiXCR, TCRdb reprocessed the PCR reads. Here the V and J calls rest on TCRdb's processing, not on the authors' analysis. The sample lists about 93,000 clones; around 9.2% were seen once. These data belong to a study of metastatic and nonmetastatic thyroid tumors. Across the study: The authors compared repertoires across blood and tumor or nodule tissue from malignant and benign thyroid patients. General observations from the study: It was reportedly found that TCR beta diversity was significantly higher in malignant thyroid tumors than in benign nodules, a difference seen in both blood and tumor samples.

This CDR3 has 15 amino acids. The trim removed 5 bases at V and 5 bases at J, leaving 8 bases unmatched. The germline V gene has CDR1 LGHDT and CDR2 YNNKEL (reference sequence). Not a single patient had been given any form of treatment at any point before undergoing thyroid surgery. The chain carries TRBV3-1 and TRBJ2-5; 10 bases line up with TRBD1. Sequenced sample: blood. The receptor's source is a female donor with papillary thyroid cancer or a benign thyroid nodule (not recorded which). Some clones in this sample may be carry-over from other donors' samples. The CDR3, as DNA: TGTGCCAGCAGCTGGACGACAGGGGGCCGGGAGACCCAGTACTTC. Translation gives CASSWTTGGRETQYF.